This T cell receptor beta chain appears in the sequencing data of a study of T cell responses to AZD1222 COVID-19 vaccine. The V and J ends lost 6 bases and 5 bases respectively, with 13 bases between them. Germline values: CDR1 MGHDK, CDR2 SYGVNS. This CDR3 is built from 13 residues. This clone has a handful of counts. Profiling relied on immunoSEQ multiplex PCR, and the TCRdb table lists in-frame clones only, not all of them. The sample shows about 130,000 clones, over 85% of them seen only once. The sequence was collected from an adult who received the AZD1222 COVID-19 vaccine. The sample in question was peripheral blood, obtained 28 days after the second AZD1222 dose. The rearrangement uses TRBV25-1 and TRBJ1-1; D uncertain. As DNA, the CDR3 is TGTGCCAGCAGCCAAGAGGCGTGGACTGAAGCTTTCTTT. It translates to CASSQEAWTEAFF.